Shown below are 18 T cell receptor beta chains from a single sample sequenced in a study of T-cell reconstitution after alpha-beta-depleted transplantation in children. Library preparation (for TCRbeta) was performed with unique molecular identifiers. TCRdb re-derived calls from the PCR reads in MiXCR, one entry per CDR3 protein. The data show hundreds of thousands of distinct CDR3 sequences, 13% seen once. Here the sequenced sample was PBMCs, mostly from graft donor cells, taken 360 days after TCRalphabeta/CD19-depleted stem cell transplant. Every receptor here comes from a male patient aged 10 to 17 who had a stem cell transplant for acute myeloid leukemia, so the T cells may come from the graft donor.

The chain carries TRBV5-1 and TRBJ2-1; tentative D call: TRBD2 (6 bases). Germline V gene lookup returns CDR1 SGHRS and CDR2 YFSETQ. This CDR3 is 14 amino acids long. Trimming shortened V by 2 bases and J by 10 bases, and 16 bases separated the two germline ends. CDR3 sequence (DNA): TGCGCCAGCAGCTTATGGGCAGGGAGGTTGGAGCAGTTCTTC. It translates to CASSLWAGRLEQFF.

As for this clonotype: Relative to the germline gene, one junction end is altered; a read error may explain this. The chain recombines TRBV2 with TRBJ2-7; a possible D gene is TRBD1 (5 bases). Looked up from germline, CDR1 is SNHLY and CDR2 is FYNNEI. The CDR3 length is 18 residues. The CDR3 loop is CTSSLWYALKDTAYEQYF. The CDR3 region has the DNA TGTACCAGCAGTTTATGGTATGCCCTAAAGGACACCGCCTACGAGCAGTACTTC.

The genes are TRBV10-3 and TRBJ1-2; no reliable D call. Germline V lookup: CDR1 ENHRY, CDR2 SYGVKD. The CDR3 covers 13 residues. The V end was cut by 0 bases, the J end by 5 bases, with 7 bases between. As DNA, the CDR3 is TGTGCCATCAGTGAGTCCCCGAGTTATGGCTACACCTTC. Protein sequence: CAISESPSYGYTF.

To note about this clonotype: This may arise from a read error, as a much more abundant clone is one base away. The V gene is TRBV20-1, the J gene TRBJ2-1; D could derive from TRBD1 or TRBD2 (6 bases each). Trimming cost V 7 bases and J 8 bases, with 21 bases left between them. Germline lookup yields CDR1 DFQATT and CDR2 SNEGSKA (reference sequence). The CDR3 covers 14 residues. CDR3 region: CSVTPGRGGYEQFF. The CDR3 nucleotides are TGCAGTGTTACCCCGGGCCGAGGGGGGTATGAGCAGTTCTTC.

Many counts were recorded for this clonotype. The chain employs TRBV20-1 and TRBJ2-5; D remains ambiguous. In germline, CDR1 is DFQATT, CDR2 SNEGSKA (reference sequence). This CDR3 spans 14 amino acids. V gave up 6 bases and J gave up 0 bases, with 14 bases separating them. CDR3 in amino acids: CSAVGPANQETQYF. CDR3 in DNA: TGCAGTGCGGTGGGTCCTGCGAACCAAGAGACCCAGTACTTC.

As regards this clonotype: The junction departs from germline at one end; a sequencing error may be responsible. CDR3 DNA: TGTGCTAGCAGCTTAGTTCCCGGGAGGACCACCTCAGAAGAGACCCAGTACTTC. This sequence encodes CASSLVPGRTTSEETQYF. This chain uses TRBV7-7 with TRBJ2-5; TRBD2 matches at 7 bases. Looked up from germline, CDR1 is SSHAT and CDR2 is FNYEAQ (reference sequence). This CDR3 is built from 18 residues.

This sequence joins TRBV12-3 or TRBV12-4 and TRBJ1-1; TRBD1 is a possible D gene (6 bases). Trimming removed 5 bases from V and 5 bases from J, with 21 bases in between. There are 16 residues in the CDR3. CDR3 nucleotide sequence: TGTGCCAGCAGTCTTAAACCCAGGGGCCGGAGGACTGAAGCTTTCTTT. Encoded protein: CASSLKPRGRRTEAFF.

The genes are TRBV9 and TRBJ2-7, with 10 bases matching TRBD2. V shed 1 base, J shed 0 bases, and the junction held 4 bases outside the gene matches. The germline CDR1 and CDR2 sequences are SGDLS and YYNGEE. The CDR3 has 16 amino acids. The CDR3 nucleotides read TGTGCCAGCAGCGTACTGCCTAGCGGGAGCTCCTACGAGCAGTACTTC. The encoded protein is CASSVLPSGSSYEQYF.

The rearrangement uses TRBV6-2 or TRBV6-3 and TRBJ2-5, with 10 positions matching TRBD2. The trim removed 6 bases at V and 5 bases at J, leaving 0 bases unmatched. This CDR3 contains 12 residues. Germline CDR1 is MNHEY and CDR2 is SVGEGT. CDR3 sequence reads: CASRGLAETQYF. CDR3 nucleotide sequence: TGTGCCAGCAGGGGACTAGCGGAGACCCAGTACTTC.

The CDR3 DNA reads TGTGCCAGCAGCCTATCCGGAACAGGGAAGAGCGGGAGGGTCTCCTACGAGCAGTACTTC. Protein sequence: CASSLSGTGKSGRVSYEQYF. The chain is built from TRBV11-3 and TRBJ2-7; 10 bases map to TRBD2. Germline trimming cut 5 bases from V and 0 bases from J; bases unmatched to any gene: 19. This CDR3 region has 20 residues. Germline loops: CDR1 SGHNT, CDR2 YENEEA.

This clonotype came up many times. The gene calls are TRBV28 and TRBJ1-5, with 9 nucleotides matching TRBD1. The germline CDR1 and CDR2 sequences are MDHEN and SYDVKM. The ends lost 5 bases at V and 3 bases at J; junction bases unmatched: 17. CDR3 length equals 19 residues. The CDR3 region is CASSDAGGQGRDANQPQHF. The CDR3 DNA reads as TGTGCCAGCAGTGATGCCGGGGGACAGGGACGAGATGCCAATCAGCCCCAGCATTTT.

This clonotype has a handful of counts. The chain carries TRBV28 and TRBJ1-4; D perhaps matches TRBD1 (5 bases). This CDR3 comprises 14 residues. Germline V gene data show CDR1 as MDHEN and CDR2 as SYDVKM. The V end lost 8 bases, the J end lost 6 bases, and 16 bases lay between the germline ends. The CDR3 DNA reads as TGTGCCAGCCATCACGTCGGGGGGGATGAAAAACTGTTTTTT. Protein: CASHHVGGDEKLFF.

The CDR3 sequence is CASSPHRDSYEQYF. The DNA for the CDR3 is TGTGCCAGCTCACCGCACAGGGACTCCTACGAGCAGTACTTC. The chain links TRBV18 to TRBJ2-7, with D perhaps TRBD1 (6 bases). Per the germline V gene, CDR1 is KGHSH and CDR2 is LQKENI. The CDR3 sequence is 14 residues long. V was clipped by 3 bases and J by 0 bases, with 9 bases between them.

This clonotype has a handful of counts. The chain employs TRBV7-9 and TRBJ1-1, with D uncertain. The CDR3 length is 14 residues. The germline V gene has CDR1 SEHNR and CDR2 FQNEAQ (reference sequence). V gave up 5 bases and J gave up 2 bases, with 12 bases separating them. The CDR3 loop reads CASSILMSNTEAFF. In nucleotides, the CDR3 is TGTGCCAGCAGCATCCTAATGAGTAACACTGAAGCTTTCTTT.

The chain carries TRBV7-9 and TRBJ2-1, with a tentative D call TRBD1 (6 bases). The CDR3 consists of 16 residues. Germline CDR1 and CDR2: SEHNR and FQNEAQ (reference sequence). V gave up 5 bases and J gave up 6 bases, with 20 bases separating them. The CDR3 here is CASSPQGRTPSNEQFF. CDR3 bases: TGTGCCAGCAGCCCCCAGGGGCGAACTCCCTCCAATGAGCAGTTCTTC.

This clonotype came up many times. The V gene is TRBV7-2, the J gene TRBJ2-7; 7 bases map to TRBD2. V trimming: 5 bases; J trimming: 2 bases; junction bases outside the gene matches: 6. Germline-derived CDR1 and CDR2 are SGHTA and FQGNSA. The CDR3 extends over 14 amino acids. CDR3 nucleotide sequence: TGTGCCAGCAGCCGACTAGCATCTACCTACGAGCAGTACTTC. Translation: CASSRLASTYEQYF.

The rearrangement uses TRBV7-3 and TRBJ2-2, with no clear D. Germline CDR1 and CDR2: SGHTA and FQGTGA. The CDR3 totals 17 residues. V was clipped by 4 bases and J by 5 bases, with 20 bases between them. DNA of the CDR3: TGTGCCAGCAGCTCAACCCTGGGCCTAGGTGGGACCGGGGAGCTGTTTTTT. This translates into CASSSTLGLGGTGELFF.

The sample holds a few counts of this clonotype. This chain joins TRBV7-3 and TRBJ2-1, with TRBD2 identical over 10 bases. In germline, CDR1 is SGHTA, CDR2 FQGTGA. This CDR3 has 15 amino acids. After removal of 5 bases from V and 2 bases from J, the junction contained 3 bases not matched to a gene. CDR3 sequence (DNA): TGTGCCAGCAGCCAACTAGCGGGAACCTACAATGAGCAGTTCTTC. It is translated as CASSQLAGTYNEQFF.